These T cell receptor beta chains were read from a single sample in a study of T cells in Graves' hyperthyroidism and ophthalmopathy. TCRdb reanalysed the multiplex PCR reads using MiXCR and keeps one entry per CDR3 protein. The sample shows about 530,000 distinct CDR3 sequences, roughly 18% of them seen only once. The sequenced sample consisted of blood. These receptors came from a woman between 18 and 29 years old with Graves' ophthalmopathy. Each CDR3 is given with its conserved first and last residue. The D gene is left open where the match is weak. The size entry is marked missing in some rows and otherwise reads once, few, many or a size class.

d_gene	v_gene	j_gene	abundance	CDR3nt	CDR3aa
.	TRBV18	TRBJ2-7	few	TGTGCCAGCTCACCCCCGAGCACCTCCTACGAGCAGTACTTC	CASSPPSTSYEQYF
.	TRBV4-1	TRBJ1-6	.	TGCGCCAGCAGCCAAGATCCCCCCCAGAACTCCTATAATTCACCCCTCCACTTT	CASSQDPPQNSYNSPLHF
TRBD2	TRBV19	TRBJ2-1	few	TGTGCCAGTAGTATGGGGATAGCGGGAGTCCGTGAGGACAATGAGCAGTTCTTC	CASSMGIAGVREDNEQFF
.	TRBV15	TRBJ1-3	few	TGTGCCACCAGTCGTGGGCCCGGACAGTCCTCTGGAAACACCATATATTTT	CATSRGPGQSSGNTIYF
.	TRBV19	TRBJ1-1	.	TGTGCCAGTAGTATGACGGCAAACACTGAAGCTTTCTTT	CASSMTANTEAFF
TRBD2	TRBV7-2	TRBJ2-1	.	TGTGCCAGCAGCTCGTCCGGGGGGGGACTAGCTGGCAATGAGCAGTTCTTC	CASSSSGGGLAGNEQFF
TRBD1	TRBV12-3/TRBV12-4	TRBJ2-7	few	TGTGCCAGCAGTTTTGGGCAGGGGACAGACGAGCAGTACTTC	CASSFGQGTDEQYF
.	TRBV28	TRBJ1-5	.	TGTGCCAGCAGGGGCACCATAAGTAATCAGCCCCAGCATTTT	CASRGTISNQPQHF
.	TRBV6-1	TRBJ2-6	.	TGTGCCAGCTGGCCTTTCGTGGGCTCTGGGGCCAACGTCCTGACTTTC	CASWPFVGSGANVLTF
TRBD1	TRBV6-1	TRBJ1-2	.	TGTGCCAGCAGTGATCTAAGCGGGGGCAGGGGGGACTATGGCTACATCTTC	CASSDLSGGRGDYGYIF
.	TRBV6-1	TRBJ2-7	many	TGTGCCAGCAGTGGGACACGGTACTACGAGCAGTACTTC	CASSGTRYYEQYF
.	TRBV20-1	TRBJ1-3	many	TGCAGTGCTAGAGATGACAGTGCTTCTGGAAACACCATATATTTT	CSARDDSASGNTIYF
.	TRBV29-1	TRBJ1-2	.	TGCAGCGTTGAGTGTCAGGGCAGCTATGGCTACACCTTC	CSVECQGSYGYTF
.	TRBV10-3	TRBJ1-5	.	TGTGCCATCAGTGAAATGCGGGCGGGTCAGCCCCAGCATTTT	CAISEMRAGQPQHF
TRBD2	TRBV13	TRBJ2-5	.	TGTGCCAGCAGCTTAGTCGAGCGGGGGATACAAGAGACCCAGTACTTC	CASSLVERGIQETQYF
.	TRBV27	TRBJ1-5	many	TGTGCCAGCAGCCCCGAACAGGGTGGTTATCAGCCCCAGCATTTT	CASSPEQGGYQPQHF
TRBD1	TRBV30	TRBJ1-6	many	TGTGCCTGGAGTACAGGGGCATTAACCCACTTT	CAWSTGALTHF
TRBD1	TRBV25-1	TRBJ2-5	.	TGTGCCAGCAGTGCCCCCGGGACAGGGGGAAGAGGCCAAGAGACCCAGTACTTC	CASSAPGTGGRGQETQYF
.	TRBV27	TRBJ2-7	many	TGTGCCAGCAATGGCAGGGATGGATACGAGCAGTACTTC	CASNGRDGYEQYF
.	TRBV30	TRBJ1-1	few	TGTGCCTGGAGGGGCCCGGCAACAGCTTTCTTT	CAWRGPATAFF
.	TRBV28	TRBJ2-3	once	TGTGCCAGCAGTCCAAGGCGCCCAAGGGATACGCAGTATTTT	CASSPRRPRDTQYF
TRBD1	TRBV7-3	TRBJ2-3	many	TGTGCCAGCAGCCGGGACAGTCTCACAGATACGCAGTATTTT	CASSRDSLTDTQYF
TRBD1	TRBV5-1	TRBJ2-5	.	TGCGCCAGCAGCGTCACAGGGGCAGAGACCCAGTACTTC	CASSVTGAETQYF
.	TRBV18	TRBJ2-7	.	TGTGCCAGCTCACCACCCGGACGGTCTCAGGGCTACGAGCAGTACTTC	CASSPPGRSQGYEQYF
.	TRBV30	TRBJ2-1	many	TGTGCCTGGAGGGCGGAGACCCAGCAGTTCTTC	CAWRAETQQFF
.	TRBV20-1	TRBJ1-6	many	TGCAGTGCTAGTGGGCCACTCGACTCACCCCTCCACTTT	CSASGPLDSPLHF
.	TRBV27	TRBJ2-7	many	TGTGCCAGCAGGGGGACGGGGTTCTACGAGCAGTACTTC	CASRGTGFYEQYF
TRBD1	TRBV29-1	TRBJ2-5	.	TGCAGCGTCACGGTGGGGACAGAGGAACAAGAGACCCAGTACTTC	CSVTVGTEEQETQYF
TRBD1	TRBV30	TRBJ2-2	many	TGTGCCTGGAGTACGGGACAGGGGATCGGGGAGCTGTTTTTT	CAWSTGQGIGELFF
TRBD1	TRBV5-1	TRBJ2-7	.	TGCGCCAGCGGCTTGATGAACAGGGGATACGAGCAGTACTTC	CASGLMNRGYEQYF
TRBD2	TRBV28	TRBJ2-7	many	TGTGCCAGCAGTTTATCGGGGCTAGCGGCCGAGCAGTACTTC	CASSLSGLAAEQYF
.	TRBV11-3	TRBJ2-1	many	TGTGCCAGCAGCTTATTCCGGACAGACGGGACACCCTACAATGAGCAGTTCTTC	CASSLFRTDGTPYNEQFF
TRBD2	TRBV7-6	TRBJ2-1	many	TGTGCCAGCAGCGCCCTAGCGGGGGGGGAGGATGAGCAGTTCTTC	CASSALAGGEDEQFF
.	TRBV27	TRBJ1-5	many	TGTGCCAGCAGCCTACAGGGAGGGGGTCAGCCCCAGCATTTT	CASSLQGGGQPQHF
TRBD2	TRBV6-1	TRBJ2-2	.	TGTGCCAGCAGACCTCCCGGGCTAGCGGGGCCGAACACCGGGGAGCTGTTTTTT	CASRPPGLAGPNTGELFF
.	TRBV5-1	TRBJ2-7	.	TGCGCCAGCAGCTTGGGGCTACAGGGAAAGGAGGGCTACGAGCAGTACTTC	CASSLGLQGKEGYEQYF
.	TRBV24-1	TRBJ2-2	.	TGTGCCACCAGTGACCCAACACGTATCACCGGGGAGCTGTTTTTT	CATSDPTRITGELFF
.	TRBV28	TRBJ2-7	few	TGTGCCAGCCACTCGACGGTCTCCTACGAGCAGTACTTC	CASHSTVSYEQYF
.	TRBV7-2	TRBJ2-7	many	TGTGCCAGCAGCGGCGACGGCAGCAGCGAGCAGTACTTC	CASSGDGSSEQYF
.	TRBV5-1	TRBJ1-1	.	TGCGCCAGCAGCTCCATAAGCCAGGGTCACACTGAAGCTTTCTTT	CASSSISQGHTEAFF
TRBD2	TRBV7-9	TRBJ2-1	many	TGTGCCAGCAGCTTAACGGGAGGGCCAAACAATGAGCAGTTCTTC	CASSLTGGPNNEQFF
TRBD2	TRBV20-1	TRBJ2-3	many	TGCAGTGCACCGGGACTAGCGGGAGGTCGCACAGATACGCAGTATTTT	CSAPGLAGGRTDTQYF
.	TRBV10-3	TRBJ1-5	.	TGTGCCATCAGTGAGTCCACTCCGACAGGAGGACCGCGACAGCCCCAGCATTTT	CAISESTPTGGPRQPQHF
TRBD1	TRBV7-9	TRBJ1-1	few	TGTGCCAGCAGCCCCGGGACAGTGCTAACGAACACTGAAGCTTTCTTT	CASSPGTVLTNTEAFF
TRBD1	TRBV28	TRBJ2-5	many	TGTGCCAGCAGTCTACCCGGGACCGGGCAGGGGGCCCAGTACTTC	CASSLPGTGQGAQYF
.	TRBV12-3/TRBV12-4	TRBJ2-7	.	TGTGCCAGCAGTTTACCGGAGGGGGCTATCTACGAGCAGTACTTC	CASSLPEGAIYEQYF